Below, one T cell receptor beta chain is given with its context. Its antigen is undetermined. Germline CDR1 is SEHNR and CDR2 is FQNEAQ (reference sequence). The junction had 5 bases not matched to a gene; V was cut back by 8 bases and J by 4 bases. The CDR3 is made up of 13 amino acids. These data originate in a study of T cells after yellow fever vaccination. Notes on the study in general: The study re-detected most primary-vaccination clones after the booster (around 96% CD4, 80% to 90% CD8).

TCRdb re-called the 5' RACE reads through MiXCR, storing one row per CDR3 protein. The sample consists of under 700,000 distinct CDR3 sequences, about a sixth of them appearing once. The J gene is TRBJ2-5, the V gene TRBV7-9, with 9 bases that match TRBD1. The receptor was isolated from a man between 18 and 35 years old who received the YFV17D yellow fever vaccine. This specimen consisted of PBMCs, obtained roughly 5 days after the first yellow fever vaccination. CDR3 protein: CASRWTGVETQYF. The CDR3 DNA reads as TGTGCCAGCCGGTGGACAGGGGTAGAGACCCAGTACTTC.